A selection of T cell receptor beta chains follows, all from one sample in a study of cytomegalovirus exposure and HLA in healthy donors. Method: immunoSEQ multiplex PCR; TCRdb's copy keeps in-frame clones and lacks some. The profile shows about 190,000 clones, over 70% of them singletons. Sequenced material: PBMCs. These receptors were collected from a man aged 25-40 years in good health and CMV-seronegative. Each CDR3 is given with its conserved first and last residue. Each record gives: CDR3 protein, CDR3 DNA, CDR3 length, clone size, J gene, D gene, V gene. A D gene is named only where the DNA matches it firmly. A row's size may be missing; if present it is once, few, many or a size class.

CDR3 protein: CASSLGASRANEQFF; CDR3 DNA: TGTGCCAGCAGCTTAGGGGCTAGTCGAGCCAATGAGCAGTTCTTC; CDR3 length: 15; clone size: -; J gene: TRBJ2-1; D gene: -; V gene: TRBV13
CDR3 protein: CASSPGQGLVSLGYTF; CDR3 DNA: TGTGCCAGCAGCCCAGGACAGGGCTTAGTCAGCCTGGGCTACACCTTC; CDR3 length: 16; clone size: few; J gene: TRBJ1-2; D gene: TRBD1; V gene: TRBV5-6
CDR3 protein: CASSLTGQPGIRLTF; CDR3 DNA: TGTGCCAGCAGCTTGACTGGACAGCCTGGAATTAGGCTGACTTTC; CDR3 length: 15; clone size: once; J gene: TRBJ2-6; D gene: -; V gene: TRBV11-3
CDR3 protein: CASSPGTVDQPQHF; CDR3 DNA: TGTGCCAGTAGTCCAGGGACAGTAGATCAGCCCCAGCATTTT; CDR3 length: 14; clone size: once; J gene: TRBJ1-5; D gene: TRBD1; V gene: TRBV19
CDR3 protein: CASSPMGGGTEAFF; CDR3 DNA: TGTGCCAGCAGCCCCATGGGAGGGGGCACTGAAGCTTTCTTT; CDR3 length: 14; clone size: -; J gene: TRBJ1-1; D gene: -; V gene: TRBV9
CDR3 protein: CASRLLTGRNQPQHF; CDR3 DNA: TGTGCCAGCAGACTCCTGACAGGGAGAAATCAGCCCCAGCATTTT; CDR3 length: 15; clone size: -; J gene: TRBJ1-5; D gene: TRBD1; V gene: TRBV28
CDR3 protein: CASNDPPPGGLFF; CDR3 DNA: TGTGCCAGCAACGATCCCCCCCCCGGGGGGCTGTTTTTT; CDR3 length: 13; clone size: -; J gene: TRBJ2-2; D gene: -; V gene: TRBV7-2
CDR3 protein: CASSFEGSNTEAFF; CDR3 DNA: TGTGCCAGCAGTTTTGAGGGATCGAACACTGAAGCTTTCTTT; CDR3 length: 14; clone size: -; J gene: TRBJ1-1; D gene: -; V gene: TRBV27
CDR3 protein: CASSNQGQGAGQPQHF; CDR3 DNA: TGTGCCAGCAGTAACCAAGGACAGGGGGCAGGACAGCCCCAGCATTTT; CDR3 length: 16; clone size: -; J gene: TRBJ1-5; D gene: TRBD1; V gene: TRBV27
CDR3 protein: CASQGGRSGNTIYF; CDR3 DNA: TGTGCCTCCCAGGGGGGACGCTCTGGAAACACCATATATTTT; CDR3 length: 14; clone size: -; J gene: TRBJ1-3; D gene: TRBD1; V gene: TRBV19
CDR3 protein: CASSQGSSGINEQYF; CDR3 DNA: TGTGCCAGCAGCCAAGGTTCCAGCGGGATCAACGAGCAGTACTTC; CDR3 length: 15; clone size: -; J gene: TRBJ2-7; D gene: TRBD2; V gene: TRBV14
CDR3 protein: CASSRTDANTGELFF; CDR3 DNA: TGTGCCAGCAGCCGGACAGATGCGAACACCGGGGAGCTGTTTTTT; CDR3 length: 15; clone size: -; J gene: TRBJ2-2; D gene: -; V gene: TRBV7-9
CDR3 protein: CASSTSGGTNEKLFF; CDR3 DNA: TGTGCCAGCAGCACCAGTGGTGGAACTAATGAAAAACTGTTTTTT; CDR3 length: 15; clone size: -; J gene: TRBJ1-4; D gene: -; V gene: TRBV7-9
CDR3 protein: CASRSSFF; CDR3 DNA: TGTGCCAGCAGGAGCTCGTTCTTC; CDR3 length: 8; clone size: -; J gene: TRBJ2-1; D gene: -; V gene: TRBV28
CDR3 protein: CASSWGQAAYEQYF; CDR3 DNA: TGTGCCAGCAGTTGGGGACAGGCAGCATACGAGCAGTACTTC; CDR3 length: 14; clone size: -; J gene: TRBJ2-7; D gene: TRBD1; V gene: TRBV27
CDR3 protein: CASSPFAETQYF; CDR3 DNA: TGTGCCAGCAGCCCATTTGCGGAGACCCAGTACTTC; CDR3 length: 12; clone size: -; J gene: TRBJ2-5; D gene: -; V gene: TRBV28
CDR3 protein: CASSLDSTNEKLFF; CDR3 DNA: TGCGCCAGCAGCTTGGACAGTACTAATGAAAAACTGTTTTTT; CDR3 length: 14; clone size: few; J gene: TRBJ1-4; D gene: -; V gene: TRBV5-1
CDR3 protein: CASSFGQGNFF; CDR3 DNA: -; CDR3 length: 11; clone size: -; J gene: TRBJ2-1; D gene: -; V gene: TRBV7-9
CDR3 protein: CASRRLAGGSDEQFF; CDR3 DNA: TGTGCTAGCAGGAGACTAGCGGGAGGATCCGATGAGCAGTTCTTC; CDR3 length: 15; clone size: -; J gene: TRBJ2-1; D gene: TRBD2; V gene: TRBV7-7
CDR3 protein: CASSLNRDTSYEQYF; CDR3 DNA: TGTGCCAGCAGCTTGAACCGGGACACCTCCTACGAGCAGTACTTC; CDR3 length: 15; clone size: -; J gene: TRBJ2-7; D gene: -; V gene: TRBV7-6
CDR3 protein: CASSQDPSDTNTEAFF; CDR3 DNA: TGCGCCAGCAGCCAAGATCCCTCGGACACCAACACTGAAGCTTTCTTT; CDR3 length: 16; clone size: -; J gene: TRBJ1-1; D gene: -; V gene: TRBV4-1